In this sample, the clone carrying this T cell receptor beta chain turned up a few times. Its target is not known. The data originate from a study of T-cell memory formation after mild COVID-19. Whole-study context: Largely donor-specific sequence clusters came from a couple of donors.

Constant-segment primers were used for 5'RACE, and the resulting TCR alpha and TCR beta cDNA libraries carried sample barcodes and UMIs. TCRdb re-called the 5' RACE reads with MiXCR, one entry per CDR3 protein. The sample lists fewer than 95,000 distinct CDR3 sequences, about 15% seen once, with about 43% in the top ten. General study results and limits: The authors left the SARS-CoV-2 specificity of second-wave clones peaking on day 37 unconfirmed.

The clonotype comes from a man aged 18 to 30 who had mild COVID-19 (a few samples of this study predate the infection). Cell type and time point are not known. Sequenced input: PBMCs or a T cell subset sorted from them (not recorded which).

As DNA, the CDR3 is TGTGCCAGCAGTGCCGGGACAAGGCAGTACGTC. Encoded protein: CASSAGTRQYV. V gene TRBV25-1 combines with J gene TRBJ2-7, with a weak D call TRBD1 (6 bases). Germline V CDR1 and CDR2: MGHDK, SYGVNS. The CDR3 extends over 11 amino acids. V was pared by 4 bases and J by 9 bases, with 10 bases between.